Each of the 14 T cell receptor beta chains below was sequenced from the same sample in a study of immune evolution from preneoplasia to lung adenocarcinoma. Libraries were prepared by immunoSEQ multiplex PCR; TCRdb keeps only in-frame clonotypes and omits some of them. This sample carries 6,500 to 9,500 clones, around 77% of them seen once, and the ten largest clones take approximately 11%. Specimen: FFPE lung adenocarcinoma in situ tissue. These TCRs come from a donor of 70 years or more with lung adenocarcinoma. Some clones in this sample may be carry-over from other donors' samples.

The V and J genes are TRBV4-1 and TRBJ1-1; weak D call: TRBD1 (6 bases). Germline-derived CDR1 and CDR2 are MGHRA and YSYEKL. Trimming took off 0 bases at V and 9 bases at J, with 11 bases between the two ends. This CDR3 region has 13 residues. CDR3 sequence (DNA): TGCGCCAGCAGCCAAGAAATAACAGGGAAAGCTTTCTTT. It is translated as CASSQEITGKAFF.

The chain uses TRBV18 and TRBJ1-2, with 8 bases fitting TRBD1. V shed 3 bases and J 3 bases; nucleotides not matched to a gene: 3. This CDR3 is 14 amino acids long. Germline values: CDR1 KGHSH, CDR2 LQKENI. In nucleotides, the CDR3 is TGTGCCAGCTCACCGAACAGGGGGGACTATGGCTACACCTTC. This sequence encodes CASSPNRGDYGYTF.

The J gene is TRBJ2-1, the V gene TRBV19; D ambiguous. Trimming removed 1 base from V and 3 bases from J, with 4 bases in between. Per the germline V gene, CDR1 is LNHDA and CDR2 is SQIVND (reference sequence). This CDR3 region has 13 residues. The CDR3 region is CASSIGLYNEQFF. CDR3 nucleotide sequence: TGTGCCAGTAGTATAGGCCTCTACAATGAGCAGTTCTTC.

This clone was counted only a few times. V gene TRBV19 combines with J gene TRBJ2-7; 9 nucleotides match TRBD1. J lost 6 bases, V lost 5 bases, and 11 bases had no gene match. From germline, CDR1 is LNHDA and CDR2 SQIVND (reference sequence). This CDR3 region has 15 residues. CDR3 in DNA: TGTGCCAGTAGTTCACAGGGGGCACAGATTCGCGAGCAGTACTTC. It is translated as CASSSQGAQIREQYF.

This clone qualifies as large. The chain links TRBV15 to TRBJ2-3; D is unresolved. V lost 1 base and J 0 bases, leaving 11 bases between the germline ends. The germline V gene has CDR1 LNHNV and CDR2 YYDKDF (reference sequence). This CDR3 contains 16 residues. Written as DNA, the CDR3 is TGTGCCACCAGCAGAGGTGCGTCTACTAGCACAGATACGCAGTATTTT. This codes for CATSRGASTSTDTQYF.

This chain links TRBV29-1 with TRBJ2-7; 7 bases map to TRBD1. The CDR3 covers 12 residues. The germline V gene encodes CDR1 SQVTM and CDR2 ANQGSEA. V was pared by 7 bases and J by 4 bases, with 7 bases of the junction left unmatched. This CDR3 reads CSAHRGKYEQYF. The CDR3 DNA follows: TGCAGCGCCCACAGGGGAAAGTACGAGCAGTACTTC.

V usage is TRBV19 and J usage is TRBJ1-1; the match to TRBD1 covers 10 bases. Germline trimming cut 6 bases from V and 5 bases from J; bases unmatched to any gene: 3. Per the germline V gene, CDR1 is LNHDA and CDR2 is SQIVND (reference sequence). This CDR3 spans 13 amino acids. The CDR3 region has the DNA TGTGCCAGTAGATGGACAGGGGGGACTGAAGCTTTCTTT. Its protein product is CASRWTGGTEAFF.

This chain uses TRBV27 with TRBJ1-1; weak D call: TRBD1 (5 bases). This CDR3 region has 12 residues. Germline lookup yields CDR1 MNHEY and CDR2 SMNVEV (reference sequence). Trimming pared 5 bases from V and 6 bases from J, leaving 10 bases between. The CDR3 sequence is CASSIGASEAFF. CDR3 DNA: TGTGCCAGCAGTATAGGGGCCTCTGAAGCTTTCTTT.

V is TRBV4-2 and J is TRBJ1-2; TRBD1 is a possible D gene (6 bases). This CDR3 has 15 amino acids. V shed 3 bases and J shed 5 bases, with 16 bases lying between them. Germline V gene sequence: CDR1 LGHNA, CDR2 YNFKEQ. The CDR3 sequence is CASSHTVPDSYGYTF. The CDR3 DNA follows: TGTGCCAGCAGCCACACCGTCCCGGACAGTTATGGCTACACCTTC.

This clone was recorded once. This chain connects TRBV18 to TRBJ2-7; the match to TRBD1 covers 7 bases. The CDR3 has 15 amino acids. Germline values: CDR1 KGHSH, CDR2 LQKENI. V was pared by 6 bases and J by 0 bases, with 8 bases of the junction left unmatched. CDR3 residues: CASSSTGSSSYEQYF. CDR3 sequence (DNA): TGTGCCAGCTCCTCGACAGGGTCTAGCTCCTACGAGCAGTACTTC.

The chain has TRBV7-8 and TRBJ2-1, with TRBD2 matching 14 bases. Germline loops: CDR1 SGHVS, CDR2 FQNEAQ. V lost 5 bases, J lost 6 bases, and 12 bases stayed unmatched. CDR3 length: 18 residues. CDR3 sequence: CASSRLAGGVVGSNEQFF. The CDR3 nucleotides read TGTGCCAGCAGCCGACTAGCGGGGGGGGTCGTGGGGTCCAATGAGCAGTTCTTC.

The chain links TRBV29-1 to TRBJ2-7, with 9 bases lining up with TRBD2. The CDR3 is made up of 13 amino acids. J lost 2 bases, V lost 5 bases, and 4 bases had no gene match. Germline CDR1 and CDR2: SQVTM and ANQGSEA. For the CDR3, the DNA is TGCAGCGTTCCGGTAGCGGGAGCCTACGAGCAGTACTTC. It translates to CSVPVAGAYEQYF.

The chain combines TRBV28 with TRBJ1-4, with TRBD1 as a possible D gene (5 bases). CDR1 is MDHEN and CDR2 is SYDVKM in the germline V gene. The CDR3 is made up of 13 amino acids. With 2 bases removed from V and 8 bases from J, the gap between germline ends came to 9 bases. As DNA, the CDR3 is TGTGCCAGCAGTTTACAGGGAGGCGAAAAACTGTTTTTT. Translating it yields CASSLQGGEKLFF.

This rearrangement joins TRBV5-1 to TRBJ1-3; D gene ambiguous. The germline V gene has CDR1 SGHRS and CDR2 YFSETQ. The V and J ends lost 0 bases and 5 bases respectively, with 6 bases between them. CDR3 length: 13 residues. The CDR3 nucleotides read TGCGCCAGCAGCTTGGGGCAGAGAAACACCATATATTTT. It specifies CASSLGQRNTIYF.